These 20 T cell receptor beta chains originate from one sample sequenced in a study of CD8+CD57+ T cells in acquired aplastic anemia. The authors sequenced patients whose flow cytometry had shown CD8+CD57+ cell expansion. TCR beta VDJ and CDR3 were profiled, and genomic DNA was the template. TCRdb ran MiXCR on the reads and lists one entry per CDR3 protein. The table includes hundreds of thousands of distinct CDR3 sequences, less than 35% detected once. Source material: sorted CD4+, CD8+, or CD8+CD57+ T cells (not recorded which) from PBMCs. Receptors were obtained from a human donor with aplastic anemia.

This clonotype was counted between two and nine times. The chain combines TRBV6-1 with TRBJ1-2; D is possibly TRBD1 (6 bases). The CDR3 covers 12 residues. V was clipped by 8 bases and J by 4 bases, with 11 bases between them. CDR1 is MNHNS and CDR2 is SASEGT in the germline V gene. The chain's CDR3 is CASQGGGYGYTF. The CDR3 bases are TGTGCCAGCCAAGGAGGGGGCTATGGCTACACCTTC.

The chain joins TRBV20-1 to TRBJ1-1; the match to TRBD1 covers 8 bases. CDR1 and CDR2 from the germline V gene are DFQATT and SNEGSKA (reference sequence). V lost 5 bases and J lost 11; bases outside the gene matches: 16. The CDR3 loop spans 14 amino acids. This CDR3 is CSALMQGQDLKAFF. The CDR3 bases are TGCAGTGCTCTTATGCAGGGACAGGACTTGAAGGCTTTCTTT.

This clonotype was picked up a small number of times. CDR3 DNA sequence: TGTGCCAGCAGCTTAGAGGGGGGACAGGGCGGAGATACGCAGTATTTT. Its protein is CASSLEGGQGGDTQYF. The rearrangement uses TRBV7-9 and TRBJ2-3, with 9 bases aligning to TRBD1. CDR3 length: 16 amino acids. Per the germline V gene, CDR1 is SEHNR and CDR2 is FQNEAQ (reference sequence). Trimming removed 1 base from V and 5 bases from J; junction bases left unmatched: 7.

V and J are TRBV19 and TRBJ2-1; 7 bases agree with TRBD2. The trim removed 5 bases at V and 0 bases at J, leaving 10 bases unmatched. CDR1 is LNHDA, CDR2 SQIVND, per germline (reference sequence). CDR3 size: 17 residues. CDR3 amino acids: CASSPGTGLPSYNEQFF. The CDR3 DNA reads as TGTGCCAGTAGTCCAGGAACGGGACTACCCTCCTACAATGAGCAGTTCTTC.

This clonotype was seen repeatedly, ten times or more. V is TRBV2 and J is TRBJ2-1; a weak D match, TRBD1 (5 bases). The CDR3 covers 13 residues. Germline CDR1 SNHLY, CDR2 FYNNEI. With 3 bases removed from V and 9 bases from J, the gap between germline ends came to 12 bases. The CDR3 region is CASSEAPQGEQFF. In nucleotides, the CDR3 is TGTGCCAGCAGTGAGGCCCCTCAGGGTGAGCAGTTCTTC.

The chain combines TRBV9 with TRBJ2-2, with a weak D call TRBD1 (5 bases). Deletions cut 4 bases from V and 4 bases from J, with 14 bases between. The germline gives CDR1 SGDLS, CDR2 YYNGEE. The CDR3 spans 15 residues. CDR3 nucleotides: TGTGCCAGCAGCTACCAGGGTTTGGGCACCGGGGAGCTGTTTTTT. Its translation: CASSYQGLGTGELFF.

This clonotype was seen a few times. The chain recombines TRBV5-1 with TRBJ2-1; maybe TRBD2 (5 bases). The CDR3 spans 15 residues. Germline lookup yields CDR1 SGHRS and CDR2 YFSETQ. The V end lost 4 bases, the J end lost 6 bases, and 17 bases lay between the germline ends. The CDR3 DNA reads as TGCGCCAGCAGCCAGAGGGTCAATGCGGGCAATGAGCAGTTCTTC. Translation: CASSQRVNAGNEQFF. Full variable domain (outside the CDR3, taken from reference TRBV5-1 and TRBJ2-1): KAGVTQTPRYLIKTRGQQVTLSCSPISGHRSVSWYQQTPGQGLQFLFEYFSETQRNKGNFPGRFSGRQFSNSRSEMNVSTLELGDSALYLCASSQRVNAGNEQFFGPGTRLTVL.

CDR3 DNA: TGTGCCAGCAGCGTTACAGGGGGGACCTACGAGCAGTACTTC. It yields the protein CASSVTGGTYEQYF. The J gene is TRBJ2-7, the V gene TRBV9; TRBD1 matches 8 bases. From germline, CDR1 is SGDLS and CDR2 YYNGEE. This CDR3 is built from 14 residues. Unmatched junction bases numbered 3, after V lost 2 bases and J lost 2 bases. The full variable domain, with the rest looked up from reference TRBV9 and TRBJ2-7, is DSGVTQTPKHLITATGQRVTLRCSPRSGDLSVYWYQQSLDQGLQFLIQYYNGEERAKGNILERFSAQQFPDLHSELNLSSLELGDSALYFCASSVTGGTYEQYFGPGTRLTVT.

This clonotype was counted at least ten times. V and J are TRBV15 and TRBJ2-6, with D hard to call. CDR1 and CDR2 (germline): LNHNV, YYDKDF (reference sequence). The V end lost 0 bases, the J end lost 1 base, and 7 bases lay between the germline ends. This CDR3 is built from 16 residues. CDR3 loop: CATSRERSSGANVLTF. The CDR3 DNA reads TGTGCCACCAGCAGAGAGCGTTCATCTGGGGCCAACGTCCTGACTTTC.

The chain recombines TRBV3-1 with TRBJ1-2; no definite D call. The germline V gene encodes CDR1 LGHDT and CDR2 YNNKEL (reference sequence). This CDR3 contains 13 residues. The V end was cut by 1 base, the J end by 3 bases, with 6 bases between. The CDR3 region has the DNA TGTGCCAGCAGCCAAGGTCGCGACTATGGCTACACCTTC. Amino acid sequence: CASSQGRDYGYTF.

This clonotype was detected ten times or more. The rearrangement joins TRBV4-1 to TRBJ1-2; D gene uncertain. The CDR3 extends over 14 amino acids. Germline assignment: CDR1 MGHRA and CDR2 YSYEKL. The ends were cut back, 4 bases at V and 6 bases at J, with 15 bases in the middle. As DNA, the CDR3 is TGCGCCAGCAGCCCTCCCAGTGGCGGGAATGGCTACACCTTC. Translating gives CASSPPSGGNGYTF.

This clonotype occurred a few times. This chain links TRBV2 with TRBJ2-1; 8 bases map to TRBD2. CDR1 is SNHLY, CDR2 FYNNEI, per germline. The V and J ends lost 7 bases and 5 bases, in that order; junction bases with no gene match: 13. The CDR3 loop spans 16 amino acids. As DNA, the CDR3 is TGTGCCAGCACCCCCCCATGGACTAGCCGAGACAATGAGCAGTTCTTC. Protein: CASTPPWTSRDNEQFF.

This clonotype was counted a few times. Here the CDR3 reads CASSSGLAGSIHTDTQYF. DNA of the CDR3: TGCGCCAGCAGCTCTGGGTTAGCGGGGTCAATACACACAGATACGCAGTATTTT. The genes are TRBV5-1 and TRBJ2-3; 8 bases are shared with TRBD2. This CDR3 comprises 18 residues. Germline V CDR1 and CDR2: SGHRS, YFSETQ. Trimming at V came to 3 bases and at J to 2 bases, leaving 14 bases not matched to a gene.

About this clonotype itself: Mismatch with germline at one junction end may stem from a read error. The chain couples TRBV2 to TRBJ2-7, with TRBD1 matching over 10 bases. CDR1 is SNHLY, CDR2 FYNNEI, per germline. This CDR3 is 15 amino acids long. DNA for the CDR3: TGTGCCAGCAGTAGGGACAGGGGTAACTCCTACGAGCAGCACTTC. Translation gives CASSRDRGNSYEQHF.

The sample holds many counts of this clonotype. The V call is TRBV10-2, the J call TRBJ1-1; TRBD1 matches at 9 bases. Germline-derived CDR1 and CDR2 are WSHSY and SAAADI. This CDR3 comprises 15 residues. V lost 7 bases, J lost 1 base, and 7 bases stayed unmatched. The CDR3 sequence: CASTRTGVGNTEAFF. As DNA, the CDR3 is TGCGCCAGCACAAGGACAGGGGTTGGGAACACTGAAGCTTTCTTT.

The chain employs TRBV27 and TRBJ2-5, with TRBD2 matching 12 bases. The CDR3 contains 16 residues. The V and J ends lost 7 bases and 3 bases, in that order; junction bases with no gene match: 9. Looked up from germline, CDR1 is MNHEY and CDR2 is SMNVEV (reference sequence). In DNA form, the CDR3 reads TGTGCCAGCACCACTAAACTAGCGGGGGGCAAAGAGACCCAGTACTTC. Protein product: CASTTKLAGGKETQYF.

V is TRBV19 and J is TRBJ2-1, with 11 bases matching TRBD2. J was trimmed by 4 bases and V by 6 bases; bases with no gene match: 8. Germline V gives CDR1 LNHDA, CDR2 SQIVND (reference sequence). This CDR3 has 16 residues. CDR3 region: CASRITGTSGYNEQFF. The CDR3 nucleotides read TGTGCCAGTAGAATTACCGGGACTAGCGGTTACAATGAGCAGTTCTTC.

The chain combines TRBV4-2 with TRBJ1-4, with D unclear. Germline values: CDR1 LGHNA, CDR2 YNFKEQ. The CDR3 length is 13 residues. Deletions cut 7 bases from V and 7 bases from J, with 13 bases between. In DNA, the CDR3 is TGTGCCAGCAATAGGGCCGCCCCTGAAAAACTGTTTTTT. This translates into CASNRAAPEKLFF.

The chain links TRBV5-1 to TRBJ1-4; D unresolved. This CDR3 is 15 amino acids long. Trimming took 0 bases from V and 4 from J, leaving 10 bases between them. Germline CDR1 is SGHRS and CDR2 is YFSETQ. The DNA for the CDR3 is TGCGCCAGCAGCTTGGGAGGCAAAAATAATGAAAAACTGTTTTTT. Its protein is CASSLGGKNNEKLFF.

The chain combines TRBV20-1 with TRBJ1-2; TRBD1 matches at 9 bases. The germline gives CDR1 DFQATT, CDR2 SNEGSKA (reference sequence). The CDR3 length is 13 residues. J was trimmed by 8 bases and V by 6 bases; bases with no gene match: 10. The CDR3 region is CSASSNRGQGYTF. The CDR3 DNA reads as TGCAGTGCGTCCAGCAACAGGGGGCAGGGCTACACCTTC.